These 13 T cell receptor beta chains share one sample of origin, sequenced in a study of T cell responses to AZD1222 COVID-19 vaccine. This table comes from immunoSEQ multiplex PCR, and its TCRdb copy is limited to in-frame clones, with some not included. In the table there are 120,000 to 150,000 clones, 90% of which are singletons. Sequencing used peripheral blood, obtained on day 0 of AZD1222 vaccination. Receptors originate from an adult in good health.

This clone has only one observation. The gene calls are TRBV11-2 and TRBJ2-5; TRBD1 matches 10 bases. Germline V lookup: CDR1 SGHAT, CDR2 FQNNGV. The length of the CDR3 is 15 residues. With V trimmed by 4 bases and J by 3 bases, 5 bases remained unmatched. The CDR3 region is CASSSDGTGEETQYF. The CDR3 DNA sequence: TGTGCCAGCAGCTCGGACGGGACAGGGGAAGAGACCCAGTACTTC.

The chain carries TRBV27 and TRBJ2-7; 11 bases agree with TRBD1. Per the germline V gene, CDR1 is MNHEY and CDR2 is SMNVEV (reference sequence). V was clipped by 5 bases and J by 7 bases; unmatched bases: 7. The length of the CDR3 is 14 residues. In DNA form, the CDR3 reads TGTGCCAGCAGTATTGGACAGGGGGCGGGGGAGCAGTACTTC. This translates into CASSIGQGAGEQYF.

This clone was detected once. The gene calls are TRBV6-5 and TRBJ2-7; unclear D gene. The germline V gene encodes CDR1 MNHEY and CDR2 SVGAGI. This CDR3 spans 15 amino acids. V gave up 6 bases and J gave up 2 bases, with 17 bases separating them. CDR3 DNA sequence: TGTGCCAGCAGACCAACCTACCCCGCACCCTACGAGCAGTACTTC. This encodes CASRPTYPAPYEQYF.

The chain carries TRBV7-8 and TRBJ1-5; D remains ambiguous. The CDR3 runs to 17 residues. Trimming took 6 bases from V and 0 from J, leaving 18 bases between them. Germline V gene lookup returns CDR1 SGHVS and CDR2 FQNEAQ. The CDR3 DNA sequence: TGTGCCAGCAGTTCGGAGACTTGGCAGGCTAGCAATCAGCCCCAGCATTTT. Translation: CASSSETWQASNQPQHF. Looking up the rest from reference TRBV7-8 and TRBJ1-5 gives the full variable domain: GAGVSQSPRYKVAKRGQDVALRCDPISGHVSLFWYQQALGQGPEFLTYFQNEAQLDKSGLPSDRFFAERPEGSVSTLKIQRTQQEDSAVYLCASSSETWQASNQPQHFGDGTRLSIL.

V usage is TRBV7-6 and J usage is TRBJ2-7; TRBD1 aligns across 7 bases. The CDR3 covers 15 residues. The germline V gene has CDR1 SGHVS and CDR2 FNYEAQ. Trimming took 2 bases from V and 3 from J; bases not matched to a gene: 7. CDR3 in DNA: TGTGCCAGCAGCTTACGGACAGGCTCTCTCTACGAGCAGTACTTC. Encoded protein: CASSLRTGSLYEQYF.

The rearrangement links TRBV9 to TRBJ2-7; the match to TRBD2 covers 7 bases. This CDR3 is 15 amino acids long. V was pared by 4 bases and J by 0 bases, with 7 bases of the junction left unmatched. CDR1 SGDLS and CDR2 YYNGEE come from the germline V gene. DNA for the CDR3: TGTGCCAGCAGCCCATTAAGCGGGATCTCCTACGAGCAGTACTTC. Its protein product is CASSPLSGISYEQYF.

The chain uses TRBV19 and TRBJ2-1; 10 positions agree with TRBD1. J was trimmed by 6 bases and V by 2 bases; bases with no gene match: 10. This CDR3 has 17 amino acids. Germline CDR1 LNHDA, CDR2 SQIVND (reference sequence). The CDR3 nucleotides read TGTGCCAGTAGTATACACGGGACAGGGGCCCTTGGCAATGAGCAGTTCTTC. It is translated as CASSIHGTGALGNEQFF.

This chain uses TRBV12-3 or TRBV12-4 with TRBJ1-2; D remains ambiguous. V was clipped by 2 bases and J by 2 bases, with 6 bases between them. The CDR3 length is 13 residues. The DNA of the CDR3 is TGTGCCAGCAGTTTATCCGCAAACTATGGCTACACCTTC. It translates to CASSLSANYGYTF.

The chain links TRBV27 to TRBJ1-1, with TRBD1 identical over 8 bases. This CDR3 comprises 13 residues. V shed 0 bases and J 8 bases; nucleotides not matched to a gene: 2. Germline lookup yields CDR1 MNHEY and CDR2 SMNVEV (reference sequence). CDR3 DNA sequence: TGTGCCAGCAGTTTATCTCAGGGGGCCGAAGCTTTCTTT. This encodes CASSLSQGAEAFF.

This clone was counted once. The chain links TRBV9 to TRBJ1-2, with unresolved D. Looked up from germline, CDR1 is SGDLS and CDR2 is YYNGEE. CDR3 length: 15 residues. V was clipped by 0 bases and J by 7 bases, with 16 bases between them. The CDR3 loop is CASSVAGGSIGGYTF. The CDR3 bases are TGTGCCAGCAGCGTAGCTGGAGGGTCGATTGGTGGCTACACCTTC. Full variable domain (remainder filled in from reference TRBV9 and TRBJ1-2): DSGVTQTPKHLITATGQRVTLRCSPRSGDLSVYWYQQSLDQGLQFLIQYYNGEERAKGNILERFSAQQFPDLHSELNLSSLELGDSALYFCASSVAGGSIGGYTFGSGTRLTVV.

The V call is TRBV19, the J call TRBJ2-2; 12 bases are shared with TRBD1. V lost 9 bases, J lost 6 bases, and 8 bases stayed unmatched. Germline V gene data show CDR1 as LNHDA and CDR2 as SQIVND (reference sequence). This CDR3 has 15 residues. In DNA, the CDR3 is TGTGCCAGCAGCCCGGGACAGGGGGCCGCCGGGGAGCTGTTTTTT. Encoded protein: CASSPGQGAAGELFF.

The chain has TRBV11-2 and TRBJ2-7; 11 nucleotides agree with TRBD2. The V segment lost 3 bases and the J segment 0 bases; nucleotides outside the gene matches: 7. Per germline, CDR1 SGHAT and CDR2 FQNNGV. This CDR3 has 17 residues. Here the CDR3 reads CASSLVSGRASSYEQYF. The DNA of the CDR3 is TGTGCCAGCAGCTTGGTTAGCGGGAGGGCCTCCTCCTACGAGCAGTACTTC.

This chain's CDR3 is CASTVTSPNTGELFF. CDR3 sequence (DNA): TGCGCCAGCACCGTAACTAGCCCGAACACCGGGGAGCTGTTTTTT. The chain links TRBV5-1 to TRBJ2-2; a possible D gene is TRBD2 (6 bases). This CDR3 comprises 15 residues. The ends were cut back, 6 bases at V and 0 bases at J, with 12 bases in the middle. Per germline, CDR1 SGHRS and CDR2 YFSETQ. Using reference TRBV5-1 and TRBJ2-2 for the parts outside the CDR3, the full variable domain is KAGVTQTPRYLIKTRGQQVTLSCSPISGHRSVSWYQQTPGQGLQFLFEYFSETQRNKGNFPGRFSGRQFSNSRSEMNVSTLELGDSALYLCASTVTSPNTGELFFGEGSRLTVL.